This T cell receptor (beta chain) was recovered during a study of somatic mutations in cytotoxic T cells in rheumatoid arthritis. For the study at large: Certain T-cell populations stained with V beta antibodies were FACS-sorted to nearly 100% purity, and V beta1+ cells were TCRB-sequenced. Study-wide findings and caveats: Among rheumatoid arthritis patients and age-matched healthy controls, CD8+ T-cell clonality was not significantly different. Rheumatoid arthritis patients showed slight TRBV07 underrepresentation, unadjusted for multiple comparisons.

CDR1 SGHTS and CDR2 YDEGEE come from the germline V gene. V was pared by 3 bases and J by 4 bases, with 7 bases of the junction left unmatched. The CDR3 length is 15 residues. For this clone: What it binds is not known.

As originally analysed: Patient CD8+ clones bigger than 1% seldom lined up with published virus-specific TCRB sequences. Data came from immunoSEQ multiplex PCR; TCRdb stores just in-frame clones and leaves some out. V, J and clone size are taken as reported in that table, and D and trimming were inferred from the DNA itself. The table shows 13,000 to 15,000 clones, with 78% occurring only once. The rearrangement joins TRBV5-8 to TRBJ2-3; 8 nucleotides agree with TRBD2. Sequencing was done on a sample of CD8+ T cells sorted from blood. This clonotype was sampled from an adult with rheumatoid arthritis. For the CDR3, the DNA is TGTGCCAGCAGCTCGGGGACTAGATCGCCAGATACGCAGTATTTT. Translation gives CASSSGTRSPDTQYF.